Sequencing of this TCR beta chain was carried out in a study of radiation and T cells in renal cell carcinoma. Study findings and constraints: Without pretreatment biopsies, baseline tumor clonotype presence was undetermined.

As for this clone: Its antigen is not identified.

After removal of 2 bases from V and 3 bases from J, the junction contained 7 bases not matched to a gene. The CDR3 totals 15 residues. The germline V gene encodes CDR1 SGDLS and CDR2 YYNGEE. Clones were sequenced by immunoSEQ multiplex PCR, and TCRdb holds only the in-frame ones, with some missing. The sample lists approximately 150,000 clones; 86% were seen once. The time point is: blood 4 weeks post-SBRT, at nephrectomy. Described treatment: 15 Gy SBRT to primary tumor, nephrectomy 4 weeks later. Nephrectomy followed 15 Gy stereotactic body radiation by 4 weeks. The sequence derives from a woman aged 45-65 years with renal cell carcinoma. The rearrangement links TRBV9 to TRBJ1-2, with TRBD1 matching over 7 bases. The sequenced sample was blood, obtained from a patient whose treatment included radiotherapy and nephrectomy. The CDR3 DNA is TGTGCCAGCAGCGTTTACAGGGGTATGGACTATGGCTACACCTTC. Translation: CASSVYRGMDYGYTF.